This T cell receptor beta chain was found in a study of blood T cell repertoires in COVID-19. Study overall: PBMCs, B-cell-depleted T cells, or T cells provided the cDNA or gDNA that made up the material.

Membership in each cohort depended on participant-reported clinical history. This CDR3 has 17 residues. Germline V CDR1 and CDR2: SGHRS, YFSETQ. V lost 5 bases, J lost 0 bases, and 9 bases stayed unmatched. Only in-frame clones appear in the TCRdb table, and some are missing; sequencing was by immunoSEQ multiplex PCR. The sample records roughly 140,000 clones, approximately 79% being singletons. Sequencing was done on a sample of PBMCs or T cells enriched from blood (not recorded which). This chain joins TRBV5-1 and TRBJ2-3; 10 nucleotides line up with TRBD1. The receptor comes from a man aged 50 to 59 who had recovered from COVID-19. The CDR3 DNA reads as TGCGCCAGCAGTTCTTCCGGGACAGGGGCCAGCACAGATACGCAGTATTTT. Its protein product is CASSSSGTGASTDTQYF.